This TCR beta chain was sequenced in a study of T-cell memory formation after mild COVID-19. Using its own MiXCR run on the 5' RACE reads, TCRdb lists one record per CDR3 protein. The table lists 250,000 to 350,000 distinct CDR3 sequences, about 16% of them singletons. Per germline, CDR1 SGHVS and CDR2 FNYEAQ. The CDR3 has 17 residues. With V trimmed by 1 base and J by 6 bases, 11 bases remained unmatched. The rearrangement joins TRBV7-6 to TRBJ1-5; the match to TRBD1 covers 8 bases. The TCR originated in a man younger than 35 who had mild COVID-19 (a few samples of this study predate the infection). Cell type and time point are not known. Sequencing used PBMCs or a T cell subset sorted from them (not recorded which). Here the CDR3 DNA reads TGTGCCAGCAGCTTAGGCGGCAGGGGGCCCCGCGGTCAGCCCCAGCATTTT. The encoded protein is CASSLGGRGPRGQPQHF.